What follows are 21 T cell receptor beta chains derived from one specimen sequenced in a study of T cell clonotyping in hematopoietic cell transplantation. Produced via immunoSEQ multiplex PCR; TCRdb's table is partial and in-frame only. This sample has some 4,500 clones, with 70% to 85% found just once. The sample in question was peripheral blood mononuclear cells, obtained 180 days after allogeneic stem cell transplant. The receptors stem from a male patient between 60 and 69 years old who had an allogeneic stem cell transplant from an unrelated donor, so T cells may come from the graft donor. Some clones in this sample may be carry-over from other donors' samples.

The chain recombines TRBV11-3 with TRBJ2-3; D is uncertain. From germline, CDR1 is SGHNT and CDR2 YENEEA. The CDR3 spans 16 residues. The ends were cut back, 0 bases at V and 1 base at J, with 11 bases in the middle. The CDR3 DNA is TGTGCCAGCAGCTTAGATGGAGCAGGTGGCACAGATACGCAGTATTTT. It encodes CASSLDGAGGTDTQYF.

The rearrangement joins TRBV6-5 to TRBJ1-1; 7 bases are shared with TRBD1. Germline V gene lookup returns CDR1 MNHEY and CDR2 SVGAGI. J lost 1 base, V lost 1 base, and 6 bases had no gene match. The CDR3 has 16 amino acids. CDR3 loop: CASSYLGGARNTEAFF. In nucleotides, the CDR3 is TGTGCCAGCAGTTACTTAGGGGGCGCGAGGAACACTGAAGCTTTCTTT.

The chain employs TRBV6-6 and TRBJ1-3, with no clear D. V dropped 7 bases and J dropped 4 bases, with 17 bases sitting between them. This CDR3 is built from 15 residues. In germline, CDR1 is MNHNY, CDR2 SVGAGI (reference sequence). Here the CDR3 reads CASIGRTLIGNTIYF. DNA of the CDR3: TGTGCCAGCATCGGGCGGACGCTAATCGGAAACACCATATATTTT.

The CDR3 reads CSAGTSGGVGFF. CDR3 bases: TGCAGCGCCGGGACTAGCGGGGGGGTTGGGTTCTTC. The chain is built from TRBV29-1 and TRBJ2-1; 16 nucleotides agree with TRBD2. The ends lost 7 bases at V and 15 bases at J; junction bases unmatched: 6. Germline lookup yields CDR1 SQVTM and CDR2 ANQGSEA. This CDR3 region has 12 residues.

The rearrangement uses TRBV30 and TRBJ2-5; TRBD1 aligns across 7 bases. The CDR3 sequence is 12 residues long. The ends lost 8 bases at V and 2 bases at J; junction bases unmatched: 5. Germline V gene lookup returns CDR1 GTSNPN and CDR2 SVGIG (reference sequence). In DNA form, the CDR3 reads TGTGCCCGCGGACAGGCTCAAGAGACCCAGTACTTC. Translated, it gives CARGQAQETQYF.

J is TRBJ2-2 and V is TRBV19, with D tentatively TRBD2 (6 bases). The germline V gene encodes CDR1 LNHDA and CDR2 SQIVND (reference sequence). Trimming took 6 bases from V and 2 from J, leaving 10 bases between them. This CDR3 comprises 14 residues. The CDR3 loop reads CASRIGGNTGELFF. DNA for the CDR3: TGTGCCAGTAGAATCGGGGGTAACACCGGGGAGCTGTTTTTT.

This chain links TRBV19 with TRBJ2-7, with a tentative D call TRBD1 (5 bases). Trimming left V 3 bases short and J 3 bases short, with 9 bases between. The CDR3 contains 13 residues. The germline CDR1 and CDR2 sequences are LNHDA and SQIVND (reference sequence). CDR3 sequence: CASSMDINYEQYF. In DNA, the CDR3 is TGTGCCAGTAGTATGGACATCAACTACGAGCAGTACTTC.

The chain combines TRBV7-2 with TRBJ2-1; no definite D call. V gave up 2 bases and J gave up 4 bases, with 9 bases separating them. The CDR3 consists of 14 residues. CDR1 is SGHTA, CDR2 FQGNSA, per germline. Here the CDR3 reads CASSLRSQYNEQFF. DNA for the CDR3: TGTGCCAGCAGCTTAAGGTCCCAATACAATGAGCAGTTCTTC.

The V call is TRBV7-2, the J call TRBJ2-1; 12 bases are a match to TRBD2. Germline V gene sequence: CDR1 SGHTA, CDR2 FQGNSA. The CDR3 has 15 amino acids. J lost 7 bases, V lost 8 bases, and 9 bases had no gene match. This CDR3 is CASGASGRAKNEQFF. Written as DNA, the CDR3 is TGTGCCAGCGGAGCTAGCGGGAGGGCCAAGAATGAGCAGTTCTTC.

This chain connects TRBV6-5 to TRBJ2-7; D remains ambiguous. Trimming removed 2 bases from V and 2 bases from J, with 10 bases in between. In germline, CDR1 is MNHEY, CDR2 SVGAGI. The CDR3 consists of 14 residues. The CDR3 loop reads CASSYNEATYEQYF. In nucleotides, the CDR3 is TGTGCCAGCAGTTACAACGAGGCTACCTACGAGCAGTACTTC.

The chain has TRBV11-1 and TRBJ2-3; D is tentatively TRBD1 or TRBD2 (6 bases each). The V gene's germline CDR1 is SGHAT and CDR2 FQDESV (reference sequence). Trimming left V 0 bases short and J 3 bases short, with 10 bases between. The CDR3 is 15 residues long. The CDR3 sequence: CASSLAGGHTDTQYF. DNA for the CDR3: TGTGCCAGCAGCTTAGCGGGGGGCCATACAGATACGCAGTATTTT.

The V call is TRBV6-6, the J call TRBJ1-3, with a tentative D call TRBD1 (6 bases). The germline V gene encodes CDR1 MNHNY and CDR2 SVGAGI (reference sequence). The CDR3 covers 16 residues. Trimming took off 0 bases at V and 2 bases at J, with 11 bases between the two ends. The DNA for the CDR3 is TGTGCCAGCAGTTACTCGGGACAACGAACTGGAAACACCATATATTTT. Protein product: CASSYSGQRTGNTIYF.

The chain recombines TRBV28 with TRBJ2-7, with 7 bases aligning to TRBD1. This CDR3 contains 16 residues. Trimming took 6 bases from V and 2 from J; bases not matched to a gene: 13. Germline CDR1 and CDR2: MDHEN and SYDVKM. The CDR3 loop reads CASRIYRQGLTYEQYF. The CDR3 region has the DNA TGTGCCAGCAGGATTTATCGACAGGGATTAACCTACGAGCAGTACTTC.

The chain links TRBV28 to TRBJ2-2; 7 bases are shared with TRBD2. The J segment lost 2 bases and the V segment lost 7 bases, leaving 7 bases of the junction unmatched. The germline gives CDR1 MDHEN, CDR2 SYDVKM. The CDR3 has 15 amino acids. The CDR3 coding sequence is TGTGCCAGCAATTGGGCTAGCGGAAACACCGGGGAGCTGTTTTTT. Translated: CASNWASGNTGELFF.

There are a few counts of this clone. This chain uses TRBV4-1 with TRBJ1-6, with D possibly being TRBD1 (5 bases). Germline values: CDR1 MGHRA, CDR2 YSYEKL. The CDR3 covers 17 residues. The germline V and J ends were trimmed by 0 bases and 3 bases, with 12 bases remaining between them. Written as DNA, the CDR3 is TGCGCCAGCAGCCAAGAGGGAGGGGACCTCTATAATTCACCCCTCCACTTT. It specifies CASSQEGGDLYNSPLHF.

This chain connects TRBV4-3 to TRBJ1-4, with 7 bases identical to TRBD1. Germline trimming cut 4 bases from V and 5 bases from J; bases unmatched to any gene: 4. CDR1 and CDR2 (germline): LGHNA, YSLEER. The CDR3 is 14 residues long. This CDR3 reads CASSRQGRNEKLFF. Here the CDR3 DNA reads TGCGCCAGCAGCCGACAGGGACGGAATGAAAAACTGTTTTTT.

V and J are TRBV2 and TRBJ2-7; D unresolved. The ends were cut back, 7 bases at V and 9 bases at J, with 10 bases in the middle. Germline CDR1 and CDR2: SNHLY and FYNNEI. The CDR3 loop spans 10 amino acids. In DNA, the CDR3 is TGTGCCAGCATGGCCAATGGGCAGTACTTC. Its protein is CASMANGQYF.

The rearrangement joins TRBV10-3 to TRBJ1-1, with D possibly matching TRBD1 (6 bases). V was clipped by 6 bases and J by 0 bases, with 23 bases between them. Germline CDR1 ENHRY, CDR2 SYGVKD. The length of the CDR3 is 18 residues. The CDR3 spells CAIRRLERQEGMNTEAFF. DNA for the CDR3: TGTGCCATCAGAAGACTCGAACGACAGGAGGGTATGAACACTGAAGCTTTCTTT.

V and J are TRBV29-1 and TRBJ2-4, with unresolved D. The V end was cut by 2 bases, the J end by 0 bases, with 11 bases between. Germline V gives CDR1 SQVTM, CDR2 ANQGSEA. The CDR3 spans 15 residues. Written as DNA, the CDR3 is TGCAGCGTTGAACTCCGGACCCTAGCCAAAAACATTCAGTACTTC. Translated: CSVELRTLAKNIQYF. Drawing the rest from reference TRBV29-1 and TRBJ2-4, the complete variable domain is SAVISQKPSRDICQRGTSLTIQCQVDSQVTMMFWYRQQPGQSLTLIATANQGSEATYESGFVIDKFPISRPNLTFSTLTVSNMSPEDSSIYLCSVELRTLAKNIQYFGAGTRLSVL.

This chain uses TRBV11-2 with TRBJ1-2; 7 nucleotides match TRBD1. Germline loops: CDR1 SGHAT, CDR2 FQNNGV. V shed 4 bases, J shed 8 bases, and the junction held 10 bases outside the gene matches. CDR3 length: 14 residues. As DNA, the CDR3 is TGTGCCAGCAGCTCCGACAGGGCGGAAAGAGGCTACACCTTC. Translating it yields CASSSDRAERGYTF.

This clone was detected once. The chain uses TRBV9 and TRBJ2-7, with 10 bases aligning to TRBD1. After removal of 3 bases from V and 5 bases from J, the junction contained 8 bases not matched to a gene. The length of the CDR3 is 15 residues. From germline, CDR1 is SGDLS and CDR2 YYNGEE. CDR3: CASSATGTGAHEQYF. The DNA for the CDR3 is TGTGCCAGCAGCGCAACCGGGACAGGGGCCCACGAGCAGTACTTC.